Listed here is a single TCR beta chain. Antigen unknown. These data originate in a study of cytomegalovirus exposure and HLA in healthy donors. Overall study: About 85 million unique TCRs from HLA-typed donors were held in an early release of data.

The CDR3 consists of 14 residues. CDR1 and CDR2 (germline): ENHRY, SYGVKD. V shed 4 bases and J shed 1 base, with 10 bases lying between them. Findings of the study overall: Of the V segments, some could not be distinguished, including TRBV6-2 and TRBV6-3, and were excluded.

Amplification used 60 Vbeta primers and 13 Jbeta primers. Sequencing was performed with immunoSEQ multiplex PCR; in TCRdb, only in-frame clones are kept and a portion is missing. The top ten clones hold 4.5% to 7.5% of a sample with more than 150,000 clones, around 75% of them seen once. What was sequenced was PBMCs. This chain joins TRBV10-3 and TRBJ1-1; D gene unclear. The receptor was isolated from a woman in her twenties or thirties in good health and CMV-seropositive. Here the CDR3 reads CAISVDGRNTEAFF. The CDR3 region has the DNA TGTGCCATCAGTGTGGATGGGAGGAACACTGAAGCTTTCTTT.